These T cell receptor beta chains were read from a single sample in a study of blood T cell repertoires in COVID-19. Clones were sequenced by immunoSEQ multiplex PCR, and TCRdb holds only the in-frame ones, with some missing. The table records under 200,000 clones, approximately 80% of them present only once. Input material: peripheral blood. These receptors were obtained from an older woman with acute or convalescent COVID-19. Both conserved end residues are part of each CDR3. Each record gives: clone size, V gene, D gene, J gene, CDR3 DNA, CDR3 protein. D genes are given only for firm matches. Not all rows give a size; the values are once, few, many and, for expanded clones, a class.

>NA|TRBV6-2/TRBV6-3|TRBD2|TRBJ2-2
TGTGCCAGCAGCCGGACTAGCGCGGCCGGGGAGCTGTTTTTT
CASSRTSAAGELFF
>few|TRBV4-2|TRBD1|TRBJ2-5
TGTGCCAGCAGCTACAGGGGCCAAGAGACCCAGTACTTC
CASSYRGQETQYF
>NA|TRBV9|NA|TRBJ1-5
TGTGCCAGCAGCGTTCTTCGACAGGGCAATCAGCCCCAGCATTTT
CASSVLRQGNQPQHF
>few|TRBV5-4|TRBD1|TRBJ2-2
TGTGCCAGCAGCCCGGGACAGGGGTGGACCGGGGAGCTGTTTTTT
CASSPGQGWTGELFF
>NA|TRBV7-8|NA|TRBJ1-3
TGTGCCAGCAGCTCCGGAGGCGGGGTAGGGCAGGTTGGAAACACCATATATTTT
CASSSGGGVGQVGNTIYF
>few|TRBV3-1/TRBV3-2|TRBD2|TRBJ2-3
TGTGCCAGCAGCCCTAGACTAGCGGGGAGGGCAGATACGCAGTATTTT
CASSPRLAGRADTQYF
>NA|TRBV14|NA|TRBJ1-5
TGTGCCAGCAGCCAACCCTATGGGAGAAGGAGCAATCAGCCCCAGCATTTT
CASSQPYGRRSNQPQHF
>NA|TRBV15|NA|TRBJ1-5
TGTGCCACCAGCAGAGGAGGTGGGAGCGGCAATCAGCCCCAGCATTTT
CATSRGGGSGNQPQHF
>NA|TRBV18|TRBD2|TRBJ2-3
TGTGCCAGCTCACCCCTAGCGGGGGGGCCCGCAGATACGCAGTATTTT
CASSPLAGGPADTQYF
>once|TRBV11-2|TRBD1|TRBJ1-1
TGTGCCAGCAGGCTACAGGGGATTTTGAACACTGAAGCTTTCTTT
CASRLQGILNTEAFF
>few|TRBV7-7|NA|TRBJ2-1
TGTGCTAGCAGCTTACGAGCTACGGACAATGAGCAGTTCTTC
CASSLRATDNEQFF
>few|TRBV27|TRBD2|TRBJ2-5
TGTGCCAGCAGTTTATATGCGGGGGGGCCGGAGAAGACCCAGTACTTC
CASSLYAGGPEKTQYF
>NA|TRBV6-5|NA|TRBJ1-2
TGTGCCAGCATTCCTCGGACAAGGACTAACTATGGCTACACCTTC
CASIPRTRTNYGYTF
>few|TRBV5-5|NA|TRBJ2-7
TGTGCCAGCAGCTTGGGCCAGGGTCTTCGGCAGTACTTC
CASSLGQGLRQYF
>NA|TRBV2|NA|TRBJ2-5
TGTGCCAGCAGTAGTGAGGAGCGTCGGGGAGAGACCCAGTACTTC
CASSSEERRGETQYF